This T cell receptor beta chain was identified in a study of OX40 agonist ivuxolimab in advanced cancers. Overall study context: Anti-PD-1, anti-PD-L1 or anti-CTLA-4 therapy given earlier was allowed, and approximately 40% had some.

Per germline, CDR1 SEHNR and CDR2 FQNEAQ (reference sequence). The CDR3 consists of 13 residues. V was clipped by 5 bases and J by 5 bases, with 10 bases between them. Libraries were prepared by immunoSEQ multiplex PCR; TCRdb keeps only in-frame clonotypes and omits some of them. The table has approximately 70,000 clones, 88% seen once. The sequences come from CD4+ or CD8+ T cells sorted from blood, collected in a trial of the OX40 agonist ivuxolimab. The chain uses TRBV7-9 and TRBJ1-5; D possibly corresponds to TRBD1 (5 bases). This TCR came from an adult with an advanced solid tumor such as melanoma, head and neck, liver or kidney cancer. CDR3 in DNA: TGTGCCAGCAGCCTAGGAGGGGATCAGCCCCAGCATTTT. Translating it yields CASSLGGDQPQHF.